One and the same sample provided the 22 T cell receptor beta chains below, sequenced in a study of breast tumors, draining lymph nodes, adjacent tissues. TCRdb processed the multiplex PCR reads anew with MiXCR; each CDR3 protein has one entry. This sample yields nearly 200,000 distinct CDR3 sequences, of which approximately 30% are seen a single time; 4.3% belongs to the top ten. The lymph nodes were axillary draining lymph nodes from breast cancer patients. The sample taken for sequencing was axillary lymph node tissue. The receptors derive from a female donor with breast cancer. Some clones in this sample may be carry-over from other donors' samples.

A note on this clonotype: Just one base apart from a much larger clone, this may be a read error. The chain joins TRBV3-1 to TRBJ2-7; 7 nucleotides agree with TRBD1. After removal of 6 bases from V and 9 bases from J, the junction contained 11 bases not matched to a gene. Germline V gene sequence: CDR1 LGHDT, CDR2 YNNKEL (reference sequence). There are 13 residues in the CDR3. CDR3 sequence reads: CASSLRQGPGQYF. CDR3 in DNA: TGTGCCAGCAGTCTAAGACAGGGACCCGGGCAGTACTTC.

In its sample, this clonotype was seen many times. The CDR3 spells CASSANGREEKLFF. CDR3 sequence (DNA): TGTGCCAGTAGTGCAAACGGGAGGGAGGAAAAACTGTTTTTT. The chain joins TRBV19 to TRBJ1-4, with D unresolved. This CDR3 has 14 residues. Trimming removed 5 bases from V and 8 bases from J, with 15 bases in between. Germline V gives CDR1 LNHDA, CDR2 SQIVND (reference sequence).

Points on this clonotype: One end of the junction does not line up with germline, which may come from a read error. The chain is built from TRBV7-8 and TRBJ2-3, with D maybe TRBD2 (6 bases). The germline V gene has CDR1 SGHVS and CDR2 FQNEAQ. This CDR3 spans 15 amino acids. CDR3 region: CASSLKRVSTDTQRF. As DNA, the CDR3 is TGTGCCAGCAGCTTAAAGCGGGTTAGCACAGATACGCAGCGTTTT.

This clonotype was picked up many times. The CDR3: CSAFSGLAGGPSSYNEQFF. DNA for the CDR3: TGCAGTGCTTTTAGCGGACTAGCGGGAGGCCCAAGCTCCTACAATGAGCAGTTCTTC. The chain recombines TRBV20-1 with TRBJ2-1, with 14 bases that match TRBD2. Germline V lookup: CDR1 DFQATT, CDR2 SNEGSKA (reference sequence). The CDR3 has 19 amino acids. Trimming cost V 5 bases and J 0 bases; bases outside gene matches: 12.

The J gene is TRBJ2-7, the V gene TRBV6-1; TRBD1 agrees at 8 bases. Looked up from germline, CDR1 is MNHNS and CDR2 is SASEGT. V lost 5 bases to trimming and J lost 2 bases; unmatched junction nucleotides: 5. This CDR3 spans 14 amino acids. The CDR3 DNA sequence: TGTGCCAGCAGTATCCGGACAGGGACCTACGAGCAGTACGTC. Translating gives CASSIRTGTYEQYV.

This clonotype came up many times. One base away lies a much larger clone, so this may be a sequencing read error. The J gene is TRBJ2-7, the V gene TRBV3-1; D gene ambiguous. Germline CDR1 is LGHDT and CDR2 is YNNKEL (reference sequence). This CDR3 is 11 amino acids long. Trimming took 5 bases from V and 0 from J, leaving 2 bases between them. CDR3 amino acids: CASSNSYEQYF. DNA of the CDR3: TGTGCCAGCAGCAACTCCTACGAGCAGTACTTC.

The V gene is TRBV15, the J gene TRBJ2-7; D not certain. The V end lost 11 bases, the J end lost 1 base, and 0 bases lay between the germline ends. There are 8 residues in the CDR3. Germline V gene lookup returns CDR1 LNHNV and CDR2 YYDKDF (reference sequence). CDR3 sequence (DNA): TGTGCCTCCTACGAGCAGTACTTC. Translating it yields CASYEQYF.

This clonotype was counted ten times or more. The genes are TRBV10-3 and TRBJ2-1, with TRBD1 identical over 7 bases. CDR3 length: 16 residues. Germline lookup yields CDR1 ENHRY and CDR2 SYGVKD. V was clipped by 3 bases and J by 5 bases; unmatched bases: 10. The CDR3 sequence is CAISDLGRQGDNEQFF. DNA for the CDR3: TGTGCCATCAGTGACTTAGGTAGACAGGGAGACAATGAGCAGTTCTTC.

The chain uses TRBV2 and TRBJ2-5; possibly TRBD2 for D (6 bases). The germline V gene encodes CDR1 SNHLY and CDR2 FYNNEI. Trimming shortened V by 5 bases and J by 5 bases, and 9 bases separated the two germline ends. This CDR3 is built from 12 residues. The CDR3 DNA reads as TGTGCCAGCAGTCGCGGGACGGAGACCCAGTACTTC. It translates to CASSRGTETQYF.

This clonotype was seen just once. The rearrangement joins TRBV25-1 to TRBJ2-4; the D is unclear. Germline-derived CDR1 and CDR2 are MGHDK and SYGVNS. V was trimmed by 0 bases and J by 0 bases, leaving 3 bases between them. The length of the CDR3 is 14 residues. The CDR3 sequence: CASSEYSAKNIQYF. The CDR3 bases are TGTGCCAGCAGTGAATATTCAGCCAAAAACATTCAGTACTTC.

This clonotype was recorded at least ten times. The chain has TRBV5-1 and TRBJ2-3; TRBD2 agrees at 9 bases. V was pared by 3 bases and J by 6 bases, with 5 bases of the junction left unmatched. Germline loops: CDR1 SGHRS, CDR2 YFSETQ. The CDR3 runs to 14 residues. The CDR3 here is CASSSSGGRDTQYF. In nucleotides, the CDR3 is TGCGCCAGCAGCTCGAGCGGGGGGAGGGATACGCAGTATTTT.

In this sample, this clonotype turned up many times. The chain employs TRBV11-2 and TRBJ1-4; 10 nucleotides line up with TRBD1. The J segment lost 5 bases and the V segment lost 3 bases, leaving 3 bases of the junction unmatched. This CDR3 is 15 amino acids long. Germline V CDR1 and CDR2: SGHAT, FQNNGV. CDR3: CASSLGQGTNEKLFF. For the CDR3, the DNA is TGTGCCAGCAGCTTGGGACAGGGGACGAATGAAAAACTGTTTTTT.

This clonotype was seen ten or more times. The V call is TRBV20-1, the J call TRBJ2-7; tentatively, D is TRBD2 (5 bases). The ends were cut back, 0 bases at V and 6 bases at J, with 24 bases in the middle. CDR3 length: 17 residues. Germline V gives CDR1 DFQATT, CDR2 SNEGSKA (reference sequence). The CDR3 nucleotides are TGCAGTGCTAGAGATGGCCCCGAGGGTCCCCACGGACGCGAGCAGTACTTC. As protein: CSARDGPEGPHGREQYF.

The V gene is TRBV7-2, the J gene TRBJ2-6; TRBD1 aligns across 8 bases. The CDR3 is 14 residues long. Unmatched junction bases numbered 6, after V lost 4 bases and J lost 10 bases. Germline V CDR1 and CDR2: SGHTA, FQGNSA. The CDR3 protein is CASSSRTGSNVLTF. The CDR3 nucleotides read TGTGCCAGCAGCTCCCGGACAGGGAGTAACGTCCTGACTTTC.

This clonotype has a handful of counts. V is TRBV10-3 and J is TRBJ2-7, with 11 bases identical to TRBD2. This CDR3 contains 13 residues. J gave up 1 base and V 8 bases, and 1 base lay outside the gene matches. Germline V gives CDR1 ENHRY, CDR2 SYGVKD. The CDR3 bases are TGTGCCATCGGGACTAGCGGATCCTACGAGCAGTACTTC. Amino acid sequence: CAIGTSGSYEQYF.

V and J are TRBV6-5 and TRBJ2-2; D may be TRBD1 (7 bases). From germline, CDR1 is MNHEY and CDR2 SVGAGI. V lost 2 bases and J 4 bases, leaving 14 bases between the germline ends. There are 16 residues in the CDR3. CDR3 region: CASSYRAGGGTGELFF. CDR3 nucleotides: TGTGCCAGCAGTTACAGGGCAGGGGGAGGCACCGGGGAGCTGTTTTTT.

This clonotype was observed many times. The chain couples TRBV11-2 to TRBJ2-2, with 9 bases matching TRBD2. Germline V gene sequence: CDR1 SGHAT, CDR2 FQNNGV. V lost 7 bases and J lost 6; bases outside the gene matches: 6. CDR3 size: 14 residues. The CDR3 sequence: CASTPLAGSGELFF. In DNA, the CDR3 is TGTGCCAGCACGCCCCTAGCGGGGTCCGGGGAGCTGTTTTTT.

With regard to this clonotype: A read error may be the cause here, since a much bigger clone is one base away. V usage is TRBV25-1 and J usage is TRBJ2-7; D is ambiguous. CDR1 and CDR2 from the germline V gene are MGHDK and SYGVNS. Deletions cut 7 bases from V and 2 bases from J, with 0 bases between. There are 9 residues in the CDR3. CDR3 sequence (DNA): TGTGCCAGCACCTACGAGCAGTACTTC. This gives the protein CASTYEQYF.

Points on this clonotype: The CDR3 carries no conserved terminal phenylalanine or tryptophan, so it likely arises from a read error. The CDR3 nucleotides read TGTGCCAGCAGTCACCGGGGCTACGAGCAGTACTCC. This encodes CASSHRGYEQYS. The chain uses TRBV6-2 or TRBV6-3 and TRBJ2-7; tentatively, D is TRBD2 (5 bases). The CDR3 has 12 residues. V lost 5 bases and J 3 bases, leaving 8 bases between the germline ends. In germline, CDR1 is MNHEY, CDR2 SVGEGT.

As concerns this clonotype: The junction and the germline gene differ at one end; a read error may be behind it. The CDR3 nucleotides read TGTGCCAGCAGTTCTACAGGGACGGGGGTGCTTGGAGACACCATATATTTT. This encodes CASSSTGTGVLGDTIYF. This chain joins TRBV2 and TRBJ1-3, with D perhaps TRBD1 (6 bases). Germline V gives CDR1 SNHLY, CDR2 FYNNEI. This CDR3 is built from 17 residues.

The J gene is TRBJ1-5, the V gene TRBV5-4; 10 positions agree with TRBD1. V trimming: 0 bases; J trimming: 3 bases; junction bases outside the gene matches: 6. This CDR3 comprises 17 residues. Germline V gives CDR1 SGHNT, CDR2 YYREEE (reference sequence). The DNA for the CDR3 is TGTGCCAGCAGCTTGGGGGCGGGACAGGGGCTCAATCAGCCCCAGCATTTT. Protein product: CASSLGAGQGLNQPQHF.

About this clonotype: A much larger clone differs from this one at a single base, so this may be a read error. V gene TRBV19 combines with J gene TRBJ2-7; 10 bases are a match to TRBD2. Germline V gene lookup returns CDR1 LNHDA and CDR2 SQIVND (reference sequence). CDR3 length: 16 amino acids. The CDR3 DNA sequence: TGTGCCAGTAGTAGAGGACTAGCGGAAAACTCCTACGAGCGGTACTTC. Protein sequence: CASSRGLAENSYERYF.